This T cell receptor (beta chain) appears in the sequencing data of a study of shared clonotypes between healthy human individuals (dated by TCRdb to 2020 to 2021). Regarding the study in general: A couple of women and a few men aged 18 to 49 years were included in the cohort. The study deeply sequenced blood TCR repertoires of 5 or 6 healthy adults to estimate repertoire size and the extent of clonotype sharing between individuals. Each donor's leukapheresis produced roughly between roughly 0.85 and 9.5 billion PBMCs. To increase sequencing depth and limit assay-specific biases, different laboratories used diverse techniques to prepare libraries and sequence TCR repertoires. For each donor, CD4 naive and CD4 memory were each run on three plates, CD8 naive on two plates, and CD8 memory on one plate. Results and caveats for the whole study, not just this receptor: When several donors were compared, the shared fraction of clonotypes was about 5.4% for naive CD4, roughly 3.4% for naive CD8, roughly 2.5% for memory CD4, and approximately 0.4% for memory CD8. Clonotypes shared by all four sorted-subset donors showed higher generation probabilities than non-shared clonotypes. The genetic and exposure-history diversity represented was limited by the small number of donors. Estimated clonotype richness was generally larger for naive than for memory subsets. Sampling was restricted to blood, and TCR repertoires in tissue are likely to differ from TCR repertoires in blood. Based on pairwise subsampling, the degree of clonotype sharing among donors was expected to be affected by sequencing depth. Incomplete sequencing was indicated by rarefaction of sorted-subset datasets, despite the large sequencing depth.

The CDR3 goes from the cysteine to the phenylalanine over 12 residues. The DNA shown is the 36-base CDR3, in frame from base 1. The germline V gene provides CDR1 SGDLS and CDR2 YYNGEE. Deletion took 0 bases off V and 8 bases off J, with a span of 5 bases between the germline ends. Concerning this clone itself: Its antigen is currently not known. No base quality values were provided; no much bigger clone lies one nucleotide off.

CD8 naive samples were CD45RO-negative cells positively selected for CCR7, giving a CD45RA+CCR7+ population that excluded TemRA cells. The donors were healthy, HIV-negative adults who had no recently reported acute infections or vaccinations. Every donor was a Caucasian adult residing in Nashville, Tennessee, USA. Blood was collected by leukapheresis, and PBMCs were isolated by Ficoll-Histopaque density gradient centrifugation and then cryopreserved in liquid nitrogen vapor phase. Analytical flow cytometry was used to check the purity and quantity of every magnetically sorted T cell population. Genomic DNA was isolated from every sorted fraction and measured by UV absorbance on a Nanodrop 2000c. Using the deep immunoSEQ assay, TCR CDR3 regions were amplified from genomic DNA by multiplex PCR. Extracted genomic DNA from each cell subset was distributed evenly across all wells of several immunoSEQ 96-well plates, and each plate was treated as a replicate. For sorted subsets, around 200 ng genomic DNA, equal to about 30,000 T cell genomes, was loaded into each replicate PCR. Purified libraries were measured with a Qubit 3.0 fluorometer, size-checked on a Bioanalyzer 2100, and measured again with the KAPA Library Quantification kit. Each immunoSEQ 96-well plate was sequenced on its own single-read 150-cycle Illumina NextSeq 550 flow cell. The study's own analysis went as follows. Because only junctional sequences without quality scores were contained in the immunoSEQ output, filtering matching that applied to full-length reads could not be performed. To assign V/J genes and CDR3, sequences were annotated against IMGT germline references using PyIR, a Python wrapper for IgBLAST v1.9. Reads were removed for weak V/J assignments (E-value above 1e-6), missing CDR3, stop codons, out-of-frame junctions, or ambiguous translated residues. V3J clonotypes were defined as sequences sharing the same inferred V gene, J gene, and CDR3 amino acid sequence. Percentage overlap between repertoires was calculated by dividing the number of shared unique clonotypes by the size of the smaller repertoire. Repertoire richness was assessed with RTK rarefaction, the Chao1 estimator, and Recon v2.1 estimates of unobserved clonotypes. Generation probabilities were computed with OLGA for all TCRbeta clonotypes obtained by the gDNA method from a few donors. Not all clones reach the TCRdb copy of this immuneACCESS table, which keeps in-frame sequences only. Checked studies attribute under half of the gap to unresolved V genes and leave the rest unexplained. That table gives V, J and clone size, and the DNA gave D and trimming. The sample profile shows more than 2 million clones; around 93% of them were found once. The top ten clonotypes cover around 1.7% of the sample.

This sequence was found in a man aged 18 to 30 in good health. Some clones in this sample may be carry-over from other donors' samples. Input material: naive CD8+ T cells from PBMCs. The cell subset or site tag for this specimen amounts to: CD45RA+CCR7+. The sequence joins TRBV9 to TRBJ2-2, with the D segment identity uncertain. The DNA sequence is given as TGTGCCAGCAGCGTAGCCCAGGGGGAGCTGTTTTTT. It specifies CASSVAQGELFF.